The present T cell receptor (beta chain) was sequenced within a study of blood T cell repertoires in COVID-19. As for this clone: Distinct nucleotide sequences in the sample also encode this CDR3.

With 0 bases removed from V and 6 bases from J, the gap between germline ends came to 5 bases. The germline V gene encodes CDR1 SGHTA and CDR2 FQGNSA. The CDR3 has 13 amino acids. Produced via immunoSEQ multiplex PCR; TCRdb's table is partial and in-frame only. The top ten clones hold more than 9.5% of a sample with some 76,000 clones, 82% of them seen once. Sample: peripheral blood. The rearrangement uses TRBV7-2 and TRBJ2-2; possibly TRBD1 for D (5 bases). The TCR sequence derives from a man over 45 with acute or convalescent COVID-19. The chain's CDR3 is CASSLARAGELFF. CDR3 DNA: TGTGCCAGCAGCTTAGCCAGGGCCGGGGAGCTGTTTTTT.